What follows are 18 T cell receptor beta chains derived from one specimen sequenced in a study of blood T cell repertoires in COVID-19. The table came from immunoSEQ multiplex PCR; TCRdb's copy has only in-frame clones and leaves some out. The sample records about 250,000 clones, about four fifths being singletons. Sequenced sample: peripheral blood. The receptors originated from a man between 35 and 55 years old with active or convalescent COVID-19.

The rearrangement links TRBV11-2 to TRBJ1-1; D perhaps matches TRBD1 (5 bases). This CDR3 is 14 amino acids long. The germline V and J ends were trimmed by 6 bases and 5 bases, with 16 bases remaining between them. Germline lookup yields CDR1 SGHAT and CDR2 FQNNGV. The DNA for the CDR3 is TGTGCCAGCAGACCGATGACAGCTGGTACTGAAGCTTTCTTT. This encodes CASRPMTAGTEAFF.

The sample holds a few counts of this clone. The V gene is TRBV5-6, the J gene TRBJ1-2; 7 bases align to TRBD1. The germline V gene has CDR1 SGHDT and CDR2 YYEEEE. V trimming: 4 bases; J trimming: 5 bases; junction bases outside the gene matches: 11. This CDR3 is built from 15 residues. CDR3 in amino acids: CASSIRDRQNYGYTF. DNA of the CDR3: TGTGCCAGCAGCATCCGGGACAGACAAAATTATGGCTACACCTTC.

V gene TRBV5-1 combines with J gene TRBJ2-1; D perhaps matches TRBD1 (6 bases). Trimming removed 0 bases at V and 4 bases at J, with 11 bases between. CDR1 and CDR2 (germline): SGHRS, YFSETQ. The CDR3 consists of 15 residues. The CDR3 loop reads CASSLGQGIYNEQFF. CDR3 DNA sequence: TGCGCCAGCAGCTTGGGTCAGGGGATATACAATGAGCAGTTCTTC.

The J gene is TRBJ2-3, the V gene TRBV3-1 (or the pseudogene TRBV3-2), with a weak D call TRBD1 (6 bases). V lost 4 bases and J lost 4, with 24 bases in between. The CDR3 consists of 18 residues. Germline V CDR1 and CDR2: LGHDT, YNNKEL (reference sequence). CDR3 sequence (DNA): TGTGCCAGCAGCCCGTACGCAAACCAGGGGCGTTGGGCAGATACGCAGTATTTT. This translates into CASSPYANQGRWADTQYF.

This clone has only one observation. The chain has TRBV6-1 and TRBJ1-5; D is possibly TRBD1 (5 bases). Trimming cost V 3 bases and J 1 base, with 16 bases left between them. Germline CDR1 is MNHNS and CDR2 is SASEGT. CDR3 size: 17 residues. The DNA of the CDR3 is TGTGCCAGCAGTGACTTTCGGGCAGGGTTCAGCAATCAGCCCCAGCATTTT. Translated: CASSDFRAGFSNQPQHF.

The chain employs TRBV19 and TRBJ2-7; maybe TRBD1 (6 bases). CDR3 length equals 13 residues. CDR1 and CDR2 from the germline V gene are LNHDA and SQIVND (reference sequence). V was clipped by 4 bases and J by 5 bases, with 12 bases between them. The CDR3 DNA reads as TGTGCCAGTAGTAGGATGACAGGAAACGAGCAGTACTTC. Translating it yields CASSRMTGNEQYF.

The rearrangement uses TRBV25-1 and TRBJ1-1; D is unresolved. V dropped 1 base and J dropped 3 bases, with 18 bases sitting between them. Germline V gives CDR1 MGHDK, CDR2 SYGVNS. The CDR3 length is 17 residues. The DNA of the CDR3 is TGTGCCAGCAGTGAATCGGCGTTGAGGGTTGGGGACACTGAAGCTTTCTTT. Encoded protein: CASSESALRVGDTEAFF. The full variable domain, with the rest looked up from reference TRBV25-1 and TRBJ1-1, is EADIYQTPRYLVIGTGKKITLECSQTMGHDKMYWYQQDPGMELHLIHYSYGVNSTEKGDLSSESTVSRIRTEHFPLTLESARPSHTSQYLCASSESALRVGDTEAFFGQGTRLTVV.

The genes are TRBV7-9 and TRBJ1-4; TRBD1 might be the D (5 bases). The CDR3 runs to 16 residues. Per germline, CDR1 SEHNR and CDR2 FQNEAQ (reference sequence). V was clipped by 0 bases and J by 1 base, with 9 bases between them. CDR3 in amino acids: CASSLALGGTNEKLFF. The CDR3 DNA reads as TGTGCCAGCAGCTTAGCGCTCGGGGGAACTAATGAAAAACTGTTTTTT.

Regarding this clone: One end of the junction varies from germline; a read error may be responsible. The CDR3 here is CASTINSGVRNEQFF. CDR3 DNA sequence: TGTGCCAGTACTATAAATTCAGGGGTGCGGAATGAGCAGTTCTTC. The V gene is TRBV19, the J gene TRBJ2-1, with TRBD1 as a possible D gene (6 bases). CDR1 LNHDA and CDR2 SQIVND come from the germline V gene (reference sequence). CDR3 length equals 15 residues.

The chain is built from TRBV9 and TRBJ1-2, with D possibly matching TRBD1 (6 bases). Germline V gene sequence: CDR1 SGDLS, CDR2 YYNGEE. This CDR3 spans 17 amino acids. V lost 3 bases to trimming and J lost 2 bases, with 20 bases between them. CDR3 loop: CASSADTGILSNYGYTF. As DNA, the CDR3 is TGTGCCAGCAGCGCTGATACAGGGATACTCTCAAACTATGGCTACACCTTC.

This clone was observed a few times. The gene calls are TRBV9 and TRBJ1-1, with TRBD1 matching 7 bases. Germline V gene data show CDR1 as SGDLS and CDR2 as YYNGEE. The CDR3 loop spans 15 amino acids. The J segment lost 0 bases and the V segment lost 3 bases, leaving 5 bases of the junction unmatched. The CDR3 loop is CASSEHRGVNTEAFF. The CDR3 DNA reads TGTGCCAGCAGCGAGCACAGGGGAGTGAACACTGAAGCTTTCTTT.

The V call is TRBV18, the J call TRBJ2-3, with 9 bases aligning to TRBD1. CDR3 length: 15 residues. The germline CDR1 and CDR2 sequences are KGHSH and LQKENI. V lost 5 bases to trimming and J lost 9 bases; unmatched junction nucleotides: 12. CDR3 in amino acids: CASSTITGQGVTQYF. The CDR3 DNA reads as TGTGCCAGCTCAACCATAACGGGACAGGGCGTCACGCAGTATTTT.

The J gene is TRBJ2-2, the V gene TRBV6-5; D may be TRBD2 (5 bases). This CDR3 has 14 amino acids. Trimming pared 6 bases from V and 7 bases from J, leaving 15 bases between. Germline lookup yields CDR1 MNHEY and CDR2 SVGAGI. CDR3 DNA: TGTGCCAGCAGGCCCTTAACGGGAATCGGGGAGCTGTTTTTT. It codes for CASRPLTGIGELFF.

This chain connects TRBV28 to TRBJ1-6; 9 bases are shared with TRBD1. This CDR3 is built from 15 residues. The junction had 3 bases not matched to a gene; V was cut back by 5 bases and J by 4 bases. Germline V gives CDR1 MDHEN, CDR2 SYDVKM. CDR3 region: CASSADRGYNSPLHF. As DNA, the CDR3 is TGTGCCAGCAGTGCGGACAGGGGATATAATTCACCCCTCCACTTT.

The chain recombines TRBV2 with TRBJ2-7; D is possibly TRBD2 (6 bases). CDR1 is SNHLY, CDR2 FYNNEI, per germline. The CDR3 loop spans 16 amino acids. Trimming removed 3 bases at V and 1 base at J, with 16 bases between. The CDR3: CASSDPGGTLSYEQYF. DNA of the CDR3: TGTGCCAGCAGTGACCCTGGCGGGACCCTTTCCTACGAGCAGTACTTC.

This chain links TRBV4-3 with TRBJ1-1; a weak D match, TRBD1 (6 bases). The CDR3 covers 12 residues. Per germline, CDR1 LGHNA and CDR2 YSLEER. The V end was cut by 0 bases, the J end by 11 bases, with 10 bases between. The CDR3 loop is CASSQDQGWAFF. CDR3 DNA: TGCGCCAGCAGCCAAGATCAGGGGTGGGCTTTCTTT.

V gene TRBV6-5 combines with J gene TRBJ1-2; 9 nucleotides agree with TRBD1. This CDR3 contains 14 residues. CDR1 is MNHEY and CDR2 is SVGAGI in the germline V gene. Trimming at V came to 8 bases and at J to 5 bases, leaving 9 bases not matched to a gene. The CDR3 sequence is CASGFNRGPYGYTF. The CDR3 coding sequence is TGTGCCAGCGGCTTTAACAGGGGGCCTTATGGCTACACCTTC.

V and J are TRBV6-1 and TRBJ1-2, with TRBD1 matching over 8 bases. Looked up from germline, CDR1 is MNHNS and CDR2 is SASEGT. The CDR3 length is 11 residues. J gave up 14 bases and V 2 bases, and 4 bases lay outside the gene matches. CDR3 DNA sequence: TGTGCCAGCAGTGAAACAGGGGGTAGGACCTTC. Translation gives CASSETGGRTF.